This T cell receptor beta chain was observed in a study of shared clonotypes between healthy human individuals. Findings and caveats of the study: The low donor count limited represented genetic and exposure-history diversity.

The ends lost 3 bases at V and 9 bases at J; junction bases unmatched: 20. Germline values: CDR1 GTSNPN, CDR2 SVGIG (reference sequence). The CDR3 contains 17 residues. Deep-level running was used for the assay. Sequencing used immunoSEQ multiplex PCR; TCRdb keeps in-frame clones, though not all of them. The repertoire consists of approximately 500,000 clones, with around 79% occurring once and the leading ten covering roughly an eighth. About this clone: Its cognate antigen is unknown.

V usage is TRBV30 and J usage is TRBJ1-5; 7 positions match TRBD1. The TCR was taken from a middle-aged woman in good health. Some clones in this sample may be carry-over from other donors' samples. Sequenced input: PBMCs. The CDR3 loop is CAWSPTEDPGGLRPQHF. The CDR3 DNA reads TGTGCCTGGAGCCCCACGGAGGATCCAGGGGGTCTCCGGCCCCAGCATTTT.